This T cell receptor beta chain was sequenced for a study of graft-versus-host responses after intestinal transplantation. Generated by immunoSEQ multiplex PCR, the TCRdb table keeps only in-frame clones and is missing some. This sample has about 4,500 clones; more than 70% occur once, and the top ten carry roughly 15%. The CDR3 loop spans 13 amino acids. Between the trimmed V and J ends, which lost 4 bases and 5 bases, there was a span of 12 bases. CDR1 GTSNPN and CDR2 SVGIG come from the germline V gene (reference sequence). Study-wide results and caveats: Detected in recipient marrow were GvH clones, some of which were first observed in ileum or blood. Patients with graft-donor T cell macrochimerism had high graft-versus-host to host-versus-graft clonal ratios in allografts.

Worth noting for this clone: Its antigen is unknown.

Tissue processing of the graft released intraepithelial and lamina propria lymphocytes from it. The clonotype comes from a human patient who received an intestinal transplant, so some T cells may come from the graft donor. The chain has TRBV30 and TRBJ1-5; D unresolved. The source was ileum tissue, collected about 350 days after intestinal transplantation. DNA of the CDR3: TGTGCCTGGAACGAGGGAATTTATCAGCCCCAGCATTTT. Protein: CAWNEGIYQPQHF.